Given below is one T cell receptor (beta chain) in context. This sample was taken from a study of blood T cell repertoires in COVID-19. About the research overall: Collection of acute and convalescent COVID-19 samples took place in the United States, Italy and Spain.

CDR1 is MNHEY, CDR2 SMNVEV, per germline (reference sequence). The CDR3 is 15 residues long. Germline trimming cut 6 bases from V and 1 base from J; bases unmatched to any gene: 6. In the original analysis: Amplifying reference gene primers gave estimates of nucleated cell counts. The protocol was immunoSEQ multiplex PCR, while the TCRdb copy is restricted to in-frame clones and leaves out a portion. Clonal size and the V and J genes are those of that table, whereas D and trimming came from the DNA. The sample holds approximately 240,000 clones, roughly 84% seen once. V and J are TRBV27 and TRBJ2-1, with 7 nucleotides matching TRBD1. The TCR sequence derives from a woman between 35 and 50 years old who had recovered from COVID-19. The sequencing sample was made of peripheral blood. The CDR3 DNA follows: TGTGCCAGCAGGGGACAGTTAACGTCCTACAATGAGCAGTTCTTC. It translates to CASRGQLTSYNEQFF.